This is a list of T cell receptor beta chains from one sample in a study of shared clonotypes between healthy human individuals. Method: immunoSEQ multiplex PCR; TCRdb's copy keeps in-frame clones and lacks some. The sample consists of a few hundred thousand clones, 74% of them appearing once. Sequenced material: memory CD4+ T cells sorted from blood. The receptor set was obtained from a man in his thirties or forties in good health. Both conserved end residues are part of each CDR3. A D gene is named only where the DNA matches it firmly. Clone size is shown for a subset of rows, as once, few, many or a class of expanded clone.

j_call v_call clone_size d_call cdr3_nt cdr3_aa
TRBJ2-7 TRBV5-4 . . TGTGCCAGCAGCTTGGCTCCAGGGAGGTACGAGCAGTACTTC CASSLAPGRYEQYF
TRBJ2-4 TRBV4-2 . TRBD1 TGTGCCAGCAGCCAAGTCCCTGCAGGGGGCATGGCGCGATGGGGAGCCAAAAACATTCAGTACTTC CASSQVPAGGMARWGAKNIQYF
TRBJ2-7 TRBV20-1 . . TGCAGTGCGGGGGGCCCGGGCGAGCAGTACTTC CSAGGPGEQYF
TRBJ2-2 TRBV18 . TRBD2 TGTGCCAGCTCACCATTCGGTAGCGGGAGCGGTACCGGGGAGCTGTTTTTT CASSPFGSGSGTGELFF
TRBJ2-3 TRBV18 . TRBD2 TGTGCCAGCTCACCCCCGGGCCTAGCGGGAGAAAAAGATACGCAGTATTTT CASSPPGLAGEKDTQYF
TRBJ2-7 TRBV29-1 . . TGCAGCGTTGAAGATGGGGCTTGGTACTTC CSVEDGAWYF
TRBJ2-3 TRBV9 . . TGTGCCAGCAGCGCGAACAGAGATACGCAGTATTTT CASSANRDTQYF
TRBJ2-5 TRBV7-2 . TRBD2 TGTGCCAGCAGCCGCGGGGGAGGAGGGGAGACCCAGTACTTC CASSRGGGGETQYF
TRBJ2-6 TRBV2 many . TGTGCCAGCAGTGACAGGGCTGGGGCCAACGTCCTGACTTTC CASSDRAGANVLTF
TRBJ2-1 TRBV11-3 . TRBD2 TGTGCCAGCAGCCCAAGCGGGGAATCCTACAATGAGCAGTTCTTC CASSPSGESYNEQFF
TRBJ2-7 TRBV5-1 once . TGCGCCAGCAGCTTGGGATCGGGCAGGGCGGATCAAGAGCAGTACTTC CASSLGSGRADQEQYF
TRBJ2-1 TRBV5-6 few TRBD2 TGTGCCGTAACTAGCGGGAGGGCCGACGAGCAGTTCTTC CAVTSGRADEQFF
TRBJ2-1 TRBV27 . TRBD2 TGTGCCAGCAGTATCAGGGGACTAGACAATGAGCAGTTCTTC CASSIRGLDNEQFF
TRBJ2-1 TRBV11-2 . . TGTGCCAGCAGCTTAGAGCGGGACCAACGATTTAATGAGCAGTTCTTC CASSLERDQRFNEQFF
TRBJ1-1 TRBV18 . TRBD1 TGTGCCAGCTCACCCATAGACAGGGGTATGAACACTGAAGCTTTCTTT CASSPIDRGMNTEAFF
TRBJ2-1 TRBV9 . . TGTGCCAGCAGCGTAGGATATAAGGGCCACAATGAGCAGTTCTTC CASSVGYKGHNEQFF
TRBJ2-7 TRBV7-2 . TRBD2 TGTGCCAGCAGTGGGACTTGGGGACTAGCGAGTGAGCAGTACTTC CASSGTWGLASEQYF
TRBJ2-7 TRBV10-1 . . TGCGCCAGCAGTGAGGCCGGGACTCCTACGAGGCAGTACTTC CASSEAGTPTRQYF
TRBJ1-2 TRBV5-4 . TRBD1 TGTGCCAGCAGCAACCGGGACAGGGAGCCTTATGGCTACACCTTC CASSNRDREPYGYTF
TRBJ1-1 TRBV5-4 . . TGTGCCAGCAGCTTACGGGGGGGGAATGGAGCTTTCTTT CASSLRGGNGAFF
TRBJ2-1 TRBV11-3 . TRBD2 TGTGCCAGCAGCTTAGAAACTAGCGGGAACAATGAGCAGTTCTTC CASSLETSGNNEQFF
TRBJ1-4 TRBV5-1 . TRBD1 TGCGCCAGCAGCGTGACAGGGGGTTCTAATGAAAAACTGTTTTTT CASSVTGGSNEKLFF